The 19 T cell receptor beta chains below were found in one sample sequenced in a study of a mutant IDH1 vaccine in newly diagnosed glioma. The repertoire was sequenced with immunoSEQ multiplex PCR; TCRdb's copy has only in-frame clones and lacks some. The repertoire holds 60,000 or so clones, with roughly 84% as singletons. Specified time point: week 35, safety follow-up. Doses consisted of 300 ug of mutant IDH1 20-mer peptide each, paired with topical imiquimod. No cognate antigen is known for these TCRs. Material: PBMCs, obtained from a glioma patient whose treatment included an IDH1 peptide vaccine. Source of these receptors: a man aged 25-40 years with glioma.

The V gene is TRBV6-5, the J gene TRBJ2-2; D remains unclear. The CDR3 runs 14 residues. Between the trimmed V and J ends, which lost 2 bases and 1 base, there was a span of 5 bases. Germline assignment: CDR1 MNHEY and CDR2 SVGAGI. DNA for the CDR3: TGTGCCAGCAGTTACGGGGAGAACACCGGGGAGCTGTTTTTT. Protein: CASSYGENTGELFF.

CDR3 nucleotides: TGCGCCAGCAGCTCCGCCGAAGGGAACCCTGGAAACACCATATATTTT. Translated: CASSSAEGNPGNTIYF. V and J are TRBV5-1 and TRBJ1-3; D is uncertain. Looked up from germline, CDR1 is SGHRS and CDR2 is YFSETQ. V lost 3 bases, J lost 2 bases, and 15 bases lay in between. The CDR3 consists of 16 residues.

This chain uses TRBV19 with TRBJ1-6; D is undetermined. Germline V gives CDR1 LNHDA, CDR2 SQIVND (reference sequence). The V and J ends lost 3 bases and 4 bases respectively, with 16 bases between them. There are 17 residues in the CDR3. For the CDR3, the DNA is TGTGCCAGTAGTATTAGTAGCCGGGTGACGTATAATTCACCCCTCCACTTT. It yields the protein CASSISSRVTYNSPLHF.

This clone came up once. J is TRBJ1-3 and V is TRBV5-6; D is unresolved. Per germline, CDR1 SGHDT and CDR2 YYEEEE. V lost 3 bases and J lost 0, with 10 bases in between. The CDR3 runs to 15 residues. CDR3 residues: CASSYDVHSGNTIYF. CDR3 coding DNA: TGTGCCAGCAGCTACGACGTCCACTCTGGAAACACCATATATTTT.

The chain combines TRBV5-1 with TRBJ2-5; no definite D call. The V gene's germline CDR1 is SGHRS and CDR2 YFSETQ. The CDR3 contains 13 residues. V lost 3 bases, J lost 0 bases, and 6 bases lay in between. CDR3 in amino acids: CASSSQYQETQYF. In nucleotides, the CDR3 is TGCGCCAGCAGCTCCCAGTACCAAGAGACCCAGTACTTC.

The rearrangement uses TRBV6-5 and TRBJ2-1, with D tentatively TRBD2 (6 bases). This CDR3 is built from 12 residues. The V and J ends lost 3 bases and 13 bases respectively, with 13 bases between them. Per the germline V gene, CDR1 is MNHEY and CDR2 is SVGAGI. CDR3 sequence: CASSYWRGAQFF. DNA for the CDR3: TGTGCCAGCAGTTATTGGAGGGGAGCCCAGTTCTTC.

CDR3 region: CAIGTGDLNQPQHF. In nucleotides, the CDR3 is TGTGCCATAGGGACAGGGGACTTAAATCAGCCCCAGCATTTT. The V call is TRBV10-3, the J call TRBJ1-5, with TRBD1 matching 10 bases. There are 14 residues in the CDR3. Germline V gene data show CDR1 as ENHRY and CDR2 as SYGVKD. V shed 9 bases and J 4 bases; nucleotides not matched to a gene: 6.

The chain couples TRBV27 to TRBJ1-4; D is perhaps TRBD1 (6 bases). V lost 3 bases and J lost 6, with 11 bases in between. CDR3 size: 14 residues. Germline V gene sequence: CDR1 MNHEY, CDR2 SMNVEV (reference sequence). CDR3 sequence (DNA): TGTGCCAGCAGTTTGAAGGGGGTTGATGAAAAACTGTTTTTT. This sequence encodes CASSLKGVDEKLFF.

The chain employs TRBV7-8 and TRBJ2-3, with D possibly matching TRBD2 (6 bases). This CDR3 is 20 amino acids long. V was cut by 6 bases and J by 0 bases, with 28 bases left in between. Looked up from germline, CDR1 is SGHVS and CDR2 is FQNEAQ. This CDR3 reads CASRYRRSWTIRVSTDTQYF. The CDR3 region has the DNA TGTGCCAGCAGATACAGGAGATCTTGGACTATAAGAGTGAGCACAGATACGCAGTATTTT.

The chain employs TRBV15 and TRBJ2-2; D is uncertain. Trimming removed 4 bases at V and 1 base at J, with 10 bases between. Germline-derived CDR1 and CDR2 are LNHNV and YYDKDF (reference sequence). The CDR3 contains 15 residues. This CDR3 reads CATSIRTGNTGELFF. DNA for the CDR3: TGTGCCACCAGCATTCGTACGGGGAACACCGGGGAGCTGTTTTTT.

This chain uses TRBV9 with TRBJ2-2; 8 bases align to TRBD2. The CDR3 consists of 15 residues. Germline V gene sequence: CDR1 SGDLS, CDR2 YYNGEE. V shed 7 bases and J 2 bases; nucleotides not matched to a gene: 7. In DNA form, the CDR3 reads TGTGCCAGCTCGACGGGGGGGAGTAACACCGGGGAGCTGTTTTTT. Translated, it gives CASSTGGSNTGELFF.

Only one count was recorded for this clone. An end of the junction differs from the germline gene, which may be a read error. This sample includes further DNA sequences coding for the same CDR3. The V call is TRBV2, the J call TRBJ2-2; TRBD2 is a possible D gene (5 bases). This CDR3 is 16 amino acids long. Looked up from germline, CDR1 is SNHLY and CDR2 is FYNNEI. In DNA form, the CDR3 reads TGTGCCAGCAGTGATCCCGCCGGCGCTAGGTCCGGGGAGCTATTTTTT. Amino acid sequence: CASSDPAGARSGELFF.

The CDR3 reads CASSAGSSGANVLTF. The CDR3 DNA sequence: TGTGCCAGCAGCGCAGGGAGCTCTGGGGCCAACGTCCTGACTTTC. This chain joins TRBV9 and TRBJ2-6; the D call may be TRBD1 or TRBD2 (5 bases each). The V end lost 3 bases, the J end lost 0 bases, and 7 bases lay between the germline ends. The CDR3 has 15 amino acids. Germline V gives CDR1 SGDLS, CDR2 YYNGEE.

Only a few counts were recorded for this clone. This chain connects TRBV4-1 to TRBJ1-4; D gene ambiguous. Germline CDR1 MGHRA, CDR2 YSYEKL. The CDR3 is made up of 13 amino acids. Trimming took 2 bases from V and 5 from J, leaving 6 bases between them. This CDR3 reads CASSQWRNEKLFF. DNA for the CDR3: TGCGCCAGCAGCCAATGGCGGAATGAAAAACTGTTTTTT.

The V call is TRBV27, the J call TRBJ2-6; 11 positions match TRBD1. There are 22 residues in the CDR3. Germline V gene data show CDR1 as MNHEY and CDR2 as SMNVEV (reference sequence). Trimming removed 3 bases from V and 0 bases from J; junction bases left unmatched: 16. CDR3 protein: CASSFQTLSGTGGHSGANVLTF. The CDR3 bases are TGTGCCAGCAGTTTTCAGACCCTATCCGGGACAGGGGGGCACTCTGGGGCCAACGTCCTGACTTTC.

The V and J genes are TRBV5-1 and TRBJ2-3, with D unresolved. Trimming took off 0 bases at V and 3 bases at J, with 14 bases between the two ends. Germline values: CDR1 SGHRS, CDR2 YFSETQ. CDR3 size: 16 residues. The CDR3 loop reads CASSLGELAQTDTQYF. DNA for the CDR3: TGCGCCAGCAGCTTGGGTGAGTTGGCCCAGACAGATACGCAGTATTTT. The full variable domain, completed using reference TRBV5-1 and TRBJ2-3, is KAGVTQTPRYLIKTRGQQVTLSCSPISGHRSVSWYQQTPGQGLQFLFEYFSETQRNKGNFPGRFSGRQFSNSRSEMNVSTLELGDSALYLCASSLGELAQTDTQYFGPGTRLTVL.

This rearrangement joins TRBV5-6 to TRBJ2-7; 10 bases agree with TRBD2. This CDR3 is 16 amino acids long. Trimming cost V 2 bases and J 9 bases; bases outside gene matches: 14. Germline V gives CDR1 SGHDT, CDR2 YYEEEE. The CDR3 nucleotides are TGTGCCAGCAGCTTTCTGAGCGGGGGGGTTCTCCTCGGGCAGTACTTC. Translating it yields CASSFLSGGVLLGQYF.

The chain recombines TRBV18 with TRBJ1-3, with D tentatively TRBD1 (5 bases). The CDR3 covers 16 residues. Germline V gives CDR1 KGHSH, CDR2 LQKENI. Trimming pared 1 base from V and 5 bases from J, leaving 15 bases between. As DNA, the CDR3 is TGTGCCAGCTCACCACAGGACCTAGTGGGGCGAAACACCATATATTTT. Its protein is CASSPQDLVGRNTIYF.

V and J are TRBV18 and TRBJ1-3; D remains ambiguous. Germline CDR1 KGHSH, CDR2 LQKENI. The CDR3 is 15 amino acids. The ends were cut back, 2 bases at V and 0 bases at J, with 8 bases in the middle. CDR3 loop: CASSPVRDSGNTIYF. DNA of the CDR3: TGTGCCAGCTCACCAGTCCGGGACTCTGGAAACACCATATATTTT.